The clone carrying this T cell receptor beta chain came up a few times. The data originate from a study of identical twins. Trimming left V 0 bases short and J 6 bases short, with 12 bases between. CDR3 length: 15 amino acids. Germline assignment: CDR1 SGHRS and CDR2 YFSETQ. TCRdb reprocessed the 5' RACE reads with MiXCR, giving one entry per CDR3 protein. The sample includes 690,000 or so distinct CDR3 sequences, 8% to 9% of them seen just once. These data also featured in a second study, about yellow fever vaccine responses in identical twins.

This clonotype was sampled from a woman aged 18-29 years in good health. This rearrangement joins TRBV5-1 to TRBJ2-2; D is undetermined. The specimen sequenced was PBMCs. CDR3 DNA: TGCGCCAGCAGCTTGGGTAAAACAGTAGCCGGGGAGCTGTTTTTT. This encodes CASSLGKTVAGELFF.